Listed below are T cell receptor beta chains from one sample, sequenced in a study of beta chain features in type 1 diabetes. Sequencing was performed with immunoSEQ multiplex PCR; in TCRdb, only in-frame clones are kept and a portion is missing. The table shows some 250,000 clones, with roughly a tenth occurring only once. The sample was naive CD4+ T cells from blood. These receptors all come from a man aged 25-45 years with type 1 diabetes. Each CDR3 is given with its conserved first and last residue. A D gene is named only where the DNA matches it firmly. The size entry is marked missing in some rows and otherwise reads once, few, many or a size class.

clone_size	j_call	d_call	v_call	cdr3_nt	cdr3_aa
few	TRBJ1-2	NA	TRBV30	TGTGCCTGGAGTGTGGGAGGGCAGAGCTATGGCTACACCTTC	CAWSVGGQSYGYTF
few	TRBJ1-5	NA	TRBV28	TGTGCCAGCAGTGATGACAGCAATAGCAATCAGCCCCAGCATTTT	CASSDDSNSNQPQHF
few	TRBJ1-1	NA	TRBV28	TGTGCCAGCAGTGGTACAGATGGGAACACTGAAGCTTTCTTT	CASSGTDGNTEAFF
few	TRBJ2-1	NA	TRBV18	TGTGCCAGCTCACCGACGGACAGTTACAATGAGCAGTTCTTC	CASSPTDSYNEQFF
NA	TRBJ2-5	TRBD1	TRBV9	TGTGCCAGCAGCACTCGGACAGGGCCAGAGACCCAGTACTTC	CASSTRTGPETQYF
few	TRBJ2-2	TRBD2	TRBV4-3	TGCGCCAGCAGCCAAGAAAATCAGCGGGGGTTTACCGGGGAGCTGTTTTTT	CASSQENQRGFTGELFF
NA	TRBJ1-5	TRBD1	TRBV5-4	TGTGCCAGCAGCCCGGACAGGGACAATCAGCCCCAGCATTTT	CASSPDRDNQPQHF
NA	TRBJ1-5	NA	TRBV5-6	TGTGCCAGCAGCTCCCGGACAGAGTCGAATCAGCCCCAGCATTTT	CASSSRTESNQPQHF
few	TRBJ1-4	TRBD1	TRBV5-1	TGCGCCAGCAGCGAAGGACAGGATGAAAAACTGTTTTTT	CASSEGQDEKLFF
few	TRBJ1-5	NA	TRBV6-1	TGTGCCAGCAGTGAATTTGGGGCGGTAAGCAATCAGCCCCAGCATTTT	CASSEFGAVSNQPQHF
NA	TRBJ1-1	NA	TRBV7-3	TGTGCCAGCAGCCAGGGACAGAACACTGAAGCTTTCTTT	CASSQGQNTEAFF
NA	TRBJ1-5	TRBD1	TRBV6-6	TGTGCCAGCAGTGCACAGGGGGCGGGTTGGCAGCCCCAGCATTTT	CASSAQGAGWQPQHF
NA	TRBJ2-2	NA	TRBV19	TGTGCCAGTAACGGGATCACCGGGGAGCTGTTTTTT	CASNGITGELFF
NA	TRBJ2-5	TRBD2	TRBV9	TGTGCCAGCAGCGTTGGTAGCGGGTCTCAAGAGACCCAGTACTTC	CASSVGSGSQETQYF
NA	TRBJ1-2	NA	TRBV28	TGTGCCACGGTTGCTAACTATGGCTACACCTTC	CATVANYGYTF